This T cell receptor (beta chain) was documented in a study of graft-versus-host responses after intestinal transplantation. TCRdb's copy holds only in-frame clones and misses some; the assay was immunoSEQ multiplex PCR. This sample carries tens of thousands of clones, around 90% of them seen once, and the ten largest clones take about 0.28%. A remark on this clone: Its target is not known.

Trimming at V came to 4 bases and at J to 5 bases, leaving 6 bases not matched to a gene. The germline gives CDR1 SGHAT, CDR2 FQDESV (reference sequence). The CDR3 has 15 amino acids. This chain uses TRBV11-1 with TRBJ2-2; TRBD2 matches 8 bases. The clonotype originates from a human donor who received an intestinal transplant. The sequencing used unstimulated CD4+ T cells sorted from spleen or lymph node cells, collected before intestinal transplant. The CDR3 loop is CASSSGTRETGELFF. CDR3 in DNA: TGTGCCAGCAGCTCCGGGACTAGAGAAACCGGGGAGCTGTTTTTT.